This T cell receptor (beta chain) was observed in a study of high-grade serous ovarian cancer treatment subgroups. Study at large: Samples averaged around 14,000 reads and over 6,000 unique TCR beta rearrangements.

Comments on this clone: Its antigen is not known.

The assay was immunoSEQ multiplex PCR, and TCRdb's table has in-frame clones only and misses some. The sample comprises roughly 20,000 clones, around 80% of which are singletons, and about 6% rests with the top ten. Tumor samples were obtained before definitive surgery or chemotherapy. The length of the CDR3 is 14 residues. V dropped 4 bases and J dropped 5 bases, with 15 bases sitting between them. CDR1 is SGHRS and CDR2 is YFSETQ in the germline V gene. Overall study results and limits: CDR1 and CDR2 were left unanalyzed; analyses focused on CDR3. Without spatial data, bulk sequencing limits insight into HGSC tumor diversity. TCR relatedness rose with neoantigen level and trended with mutation load.

This chain uses TRBV5-1 with TRBJ2-5; D might be TRBD1 (6 bases). This receptor was taken from a human donor with high-grade serous ovarian cancer. The specimen was tumor tissue. The CDR3 here is CASSPGQGKETQYF. For the CDR3, the DNA is TGCGCCAGCAGCCCGGGGCAGGGGAAGGAGACCCAGTACTTC.